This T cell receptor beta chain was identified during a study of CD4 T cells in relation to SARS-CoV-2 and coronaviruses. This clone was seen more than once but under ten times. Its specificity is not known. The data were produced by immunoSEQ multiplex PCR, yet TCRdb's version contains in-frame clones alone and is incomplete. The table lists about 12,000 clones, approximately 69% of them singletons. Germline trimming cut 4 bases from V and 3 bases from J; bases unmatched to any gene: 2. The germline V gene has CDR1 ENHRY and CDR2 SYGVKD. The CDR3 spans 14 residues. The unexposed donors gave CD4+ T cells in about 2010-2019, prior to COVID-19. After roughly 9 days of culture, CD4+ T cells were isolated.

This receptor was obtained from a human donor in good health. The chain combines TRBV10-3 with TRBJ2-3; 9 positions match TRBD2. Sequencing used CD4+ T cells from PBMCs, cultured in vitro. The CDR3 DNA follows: TGTGCCATCAGTGGACTAGCGGAAACAGATACGCAGTATTTT. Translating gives CAISGLAETDTQYF.